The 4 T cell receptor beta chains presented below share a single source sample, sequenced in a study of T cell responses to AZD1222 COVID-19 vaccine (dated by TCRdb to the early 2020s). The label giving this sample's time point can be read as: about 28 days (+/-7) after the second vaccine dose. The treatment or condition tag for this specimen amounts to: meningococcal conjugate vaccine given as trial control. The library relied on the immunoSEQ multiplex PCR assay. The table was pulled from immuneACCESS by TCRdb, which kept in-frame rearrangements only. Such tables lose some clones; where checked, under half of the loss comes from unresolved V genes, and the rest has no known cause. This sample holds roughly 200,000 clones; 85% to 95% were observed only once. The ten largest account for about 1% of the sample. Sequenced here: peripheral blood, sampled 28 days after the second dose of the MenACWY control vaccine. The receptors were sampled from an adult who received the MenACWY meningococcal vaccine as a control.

The CDR3 sequence: CASSHLSSYEQYF. The CDR3 DNA follows: TGTGCCAGCAGCCATCTGAGCTCCTACGAGCAGTACTTC. The chain joins TRBV14 to TRBJ2-7; D not resolved. The CDR3 length is 13 residues. Germline CDR1 and CDR2: SGHDN and FVKESK. The V end was cut by 3 bases, the J end by 0 bases, with 6 bases between.

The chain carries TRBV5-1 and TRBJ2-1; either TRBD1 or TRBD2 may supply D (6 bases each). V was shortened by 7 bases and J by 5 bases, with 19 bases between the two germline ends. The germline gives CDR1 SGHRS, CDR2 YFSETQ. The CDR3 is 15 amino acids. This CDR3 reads CASVQGYGGHNEQFF. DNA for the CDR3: TGCGCCAGCGTCCAGGGGTATGGGGGGCACAATGAGCAGTTCTTC.

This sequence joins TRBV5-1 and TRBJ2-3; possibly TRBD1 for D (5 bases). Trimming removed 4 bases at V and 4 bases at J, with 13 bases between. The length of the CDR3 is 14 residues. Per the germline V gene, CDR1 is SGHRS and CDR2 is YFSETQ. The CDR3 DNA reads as TGCGCCAGCAGCAAAGGGCAGGGCCCAGATACGCAGTATTTT. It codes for CASSKGQGPDTQYF.

The CDR3 spells CASSQDLGQGGNYGYTF. The CDR3 coding sequence is TGCGCCAGCAGCCAAGATCTGGGACAGGGAGGTAACTATGGCTACACCTTC. The chain uses TRBV4-3 and TRBJ1-2; 9 positions agree with TRBD1. This CDR3 has 17 residues. The trim removed 0 bases at V and 1 base at J, leaving 6 bases unmatched. Germline V gives CDR1 LGHNA, CDR2 YSLEER.